The clone carrying this T cell receptor (beta chain) is classed as medium-sized. This sample is drawn from a study of immune characterization of retroperitoneal liposarcoma. Using its own MiXCR run on the PCR reads, TCRdb lists one record per CDR3 protein. Here the sample spans some 1,000 distinct CDR3 sequences, about 20% being singletons. Germline V CDR1 and CDR2: SGHVS, FNYEAQ. With 5 bases clipped from V and 5 bases from J, the junction kept 6 bases outside the gene matches. The CDR3 extends over 15 amino acids. The rearrangement joins TRBV7-6 to TRBJ2-1, with 10 bases lining up with TRBD2. This clonotype was obtained from a male donor with retroperitoneal liposarcoma. The sequenced sample was tumor tissue. The CDR3 is CASSPRTSGNNEQFF. The CDR3 nucleotides are TGTGCCAGCAGCCCTCGGACTAGCGGCAACAATGAGCAGTTCTTC.